A single sample is the source of the 2 T cell receptor beta chains below, sequenced in a study of shared clonotypes between healthy human individuals. The data were produced by immunoSEQ multiplex PCR, yet TCRdb's version contains in-frame clones alone and is incomplete. The sample shows over a million clones, about three quarters of them seen only once. The specimen sequenced was memory CD4+ T cells sorted from blood. This sample's subset: CD45RA-negative fraction. The receptors shown here come from a man younger than 35 in good health.

This clone was seen only once. CDR3: CASSYETGSGNTIYF. CDR3 DNA: TGTGCCAGCAGTTACGAAACGGGGTCTGGAAACACCATATATTTT. The V and J genes are TRBV6-5 and TRBJ1-3; D not certain. The CDR3 loop spans 15 amino acids. Germline V gives CDR1 MNHEY, CDR2 SVGAGI. Trimming shortened V by 2 bases and J by 1 base, and 9 bases separated the two germline ends.

The rearrangement uses TRBV28 and TRBJ1-1; perhaps TRBD1 as D (5 bases). This CDR3 spans 14 amino acids. V gave up 4 bases and J gave up 10 bases, with 19 bases separating them. Germline CDR1 is MDHEN and CDR2 is SYDVKM. CDR3 amino acids: CASSSSPGSKGAFF. The CDR3 DNA is TGTGCCAGCAGTTCGTCGCCAGGGAGTAAAGGAGCTTTCTTT.